This record covers a single TCR beta chain. Its antigen is still unknown. The V and J ends lost 3 bases and 4 bases respectively, with 9 bases between them. Germline V gene data show CDR1 as LNHDA and CDR2 as SQIVND (reference sequence). The CDR3 totals 13 residues. The data are from a study of cytomegalovirus exposure and HLA in healthy donors. Overall study results and limits: A later analysis by the authors found several of the most significant clusters apparently linked to common viral pathogens. In a later analysis, the majority of CMV-associated beta chains seemingly showed HLA restriction.

Primers included in the PCR were 60 Vbeta and 13 Jbeta primers. Repertoires were generated with immunoSEQ multiplex PCR, while TCRdb's copy carries only in-frame clones and drops some. The table shows 180,000 or so clones, with 75% to 80% occurring only once. The source is a man aged 35-49 years in good health and CMV-seropositive. Sequencing was done on a sample of PBMCs. The chain combines TRBV19 with TRBJ1-2; D gene unclear. This CDR3 reads CASSMPGFYGYTF. The CDR3 DNA reads TGTGCCAGTAGTATGCCCGGGTTCTATGGCTACACCTTC.